A single sample is the source of the 7 T cell receptor beta chains below, sequenced in a study of blood T cell repertoires in COVID-19. The data were produced by immunoSEQ multiplex PCR, yet TCRdb's version contains in-frame clones alone and is incomplete. The repertoire holds more than 110,000 clones, with 75% to 85% as singletons. The source material was peripheral blood. The receptors originated from a man over 45 with acute or convalescent COVID-19.

V gene TRBV4-1 combines with J gene TRBJ2-7; 10 nucleotides agree with TRBD1. The junction had 7 bases not matched to a gene; V was cut back by 5 bases and J by 3 bases. The CDR3 consists of 15 residues. The germline V gene encodes CDR1 MGHRA and CDR2 YSYEKL. CDR3 bases: TGCGCCAGCAGCTATGGGACAGGGGCTTACTACGAGCAGTACTTC. Translated, it gives CASSYGTGAYYEQYF.

The chain employs TRBV30 and TRBJ2-3; TRBD1 might be the D (5 bases). Germline CDR1 and CDR2: GTSNPN and SVGIG (reference sequence). V was shortened by 1 base and J by 3 bases, with 8 bases between the two germline ends. This CDR3 is built from 13 residues. For the CDR3, the DNA is TGTGCCTGGAGTGGCCAGGGAACAGATACGCAGTATTTT. Translating it yields CAWSGQGTDTQYF.

The chain is built from TRBV3-1 (or the pseudogene TRBV3-2) and TRBJ2-1; D possibly corresponds to TRBD1 (6 bases). This CDR3 spans 15 amino acids. V lost 4 bases and J 4 bases, leaving 14 bases between the germline ends. Germline CDR1 and CDR2: LGHDT and YNNKEL (reference sequence). CDR3 residues: CASSPRLGQYNEQFF. CDR3 sequence (DNA): TGTGCCAGCAGCCCCCGATTAGGACAGTACAATGAGCAGTTCTTC.

The chain joins TRBV18 to TRBJ2-6, with 7 bases identical to TRBD1. In germline, CDR1 is KGHSH, CDR2 LQKENI. The CDR3 extends over 15 amino acids. V was clipped by 6 bases and J by 2 bases; unmatched bases: 4. CDR3 amino acids: CASSLDRAGANVLTF. The CDR3 region has the DNA TGTGCCAGCTCCCTTGACAGGGCTGGGGCCAACGTCCTGACTTTC. The whole variable domain, filled in from reference TRBV18 and TRBJ2-6, reads NAGVMQNPRHLVRRRGQEARLRCSPMKGHSHVYWYRQLPEEGLKFMVYLQKENIIDESGMPKERFSAEFPKEGPSILRIQQVVRGDSAAYFCASSLDRAGANVLTFGAGSRLTVL.

In DNA form, the CDR3 reads TGTGCCAGCAGCCAAGGGACTACCGGCGGGGATACGCAGTATTTT. This gives the protein CASSQGTTGGDTQYF. The gene calls are TRBV3-1 (or the pseudogene TRBV3-2) and TRBJ2-3; maybe TRBD2 (6 bases). This CDR3 has 15 amino acids. Trimming took off 1 base at V and 6 bases at J, with 14 bases between the two ends. Germline CDR1 LGHDT, CDR2 YNNKEL (reference sequence).

V gene TRBV19 combines with J gene TRBJ1-1, with 7 bases aligning to TRBD1. Germline V lookup: CDR1 LNHDA, CDR2 SQIVND (reference sequence). The CDR3 consists of 14 residues. The J segment lost 0 bases and the V segment lost 5 bases, leaving 3 bases of the junction unmatched. This CDR3 is CASSLGQMNTEAFF. CDR3 nucleotide sequence: TGTGCCAGTAGTCTGGGACAGATGAACACTGAAGCTTTCTTT.

The rearrangement links TRBV6-5 to TRBJ1-3; a weak D match, TRBD1 (5 bases). From germline, CDR1 is MNHEY and CDR2 SVGAGI. The CDR3 totals 13 residues. V lost 6 bases and J lost 1, with 7 bases in between. This chain's CDR3 is CASRGQSGNTIYF. CDR3 bases: TGTGCCAGCAGGGGGCAATCTGGAAACACCATATATTTT.